A single sample is the source of the 32 T cell receptor beta chains below, sequenced in a study of CD8 T cells in Susac syndrome. Roughly 0.5 to 1 ug RNA was reverse transcribed with random hexamers. TCRdb ran MiXCR on the immunoSEQ multiplex PCR reads and lists one entry per CDR3 protein. The sample holds 95,000 to 150,000 distinct CDR3 sequences; roughly 94% are singletons and the top ten take around 0.28%. Sequencing input: CD8+ T cells from PBMCs. These TCRs come from a human donor with Susac syndrome.

V usage is TRBV2 and J usage is TRBJ2-7; 8 bases match TRBD2. From germline, CDR1 is SNHLY and CDR2 FYNNEI. J lost 4 bases, V lost 7 bases, and 15 bases had no gene match. The CDR3 spans 16 residues. The CDR3 DNA is TGTGCCAGCAACGTCCCTCAAGGACTAGCCTTATACGAGCAGTACTTC. It is translated as CASNVPQGLALYEQYF.

This clonotype was observed once. The chain uses TRBV20-1 and TRBJ2-3; 8 positions match TRBD2. The trim removed 6 bases at V and 4 bases at J, leaving 9 bases unmatched. This CDR3 contains 14 residues. The germline gives CDR1 DFQATT, CDR2 SNEGSKA (reference sequence). In nucleotides, the CDR3 is TGCAGTGCCAATAGACTAGCGATCCCAGATACGCAGTATTTT. This translates into CSANRLAIPDTQYF.

V usage is TRBV7-8 and J usage is TRBJ1-2; D not certain. The CDR3 spans 11 residues. V was clipped by 8 bases and J by 1 base, with 5 bases between them. Germline values: CDR1 SGHVS, CDR2 FQNEAQ. CDR3 sequence (DNA): TGTGCCAGCGGCGTTAACTATGGCTACACCTTC. Protein product: CASGVNYGYTF.

The genes are TRBV27 and TRBJ2-3; D call uncertain. CDR3 length: 10 amino acids. Trimming removed 9 bases from V and 6 bases from J, with 7 bases in between. Germline values: CDR1 MNHEY, CDR2 SMNVEV (reference sequence). The DNA of the CDR3 is TGTGCCAGTGGGTGGGATACGCAGTATTTT. It translates to CASGWDTQYF.

This chain joins TRBV27 and TRBJ1-2; D is unresolved. With 4 bases removed from V and 0 bases from J, the gap between germline ends came to 12 bases. The CDR3 is made up of 15 amino acids. Per the germline V gene, CDR1 is MNHEY and CDR2 is SMNVEV (reference sequence). The CDR3 sequence: CASSSVVGTNYGYTF. The CDR3 coding sequence is TGTGCCAGCAGTTCGGTCGTGGGGACTAACTATGGCTACACCTTC.

V is TRBV6-2 or TRBV6-3 and J is TRBJ2-1; D may be TRBD1 (5 bases). Trimming removed 5 bases from V and 14 bases from J, with 13 bases in between. Germline V gives CDR1 MNHEY, CDR2 SVGEGT. The CDR3 sequence is 11 residues long. This CDR3 is CASSLGRVKFF. CDR3 sequence (DNA): TGTGCCAGCAGTCTTGGCAGGGTTAAGTTCTTC.

This chain joins TRBV29-1 and TRBJ2-5; 7 bases align to TRBD2. Germline-derived CDR1 and CDR2 are SQVTM and ANQGSEA. V dropped 7 bases and J dropped 1; count of bases not matched to a gene: 15. This CDR3 is built from 16 residues. Written as DNA, the CDR3 is TGCAGCGCCCTCGGGAGGCAGGCGAAATCCCAAGAGACCCAGTACTTC. Its protein is CSALGRQAKSQETQYF.

CDR3 region: CASSDGPTNTEAFF. Written as DNA, the CDR3 is TGTGCCAGCAGCGACGGACCCACGAACACTGAAGCTTTCTTT. This chain uses TRBV9 with TRBJ1-1; D unclear. V gave up 3 bases and J gave up 1 base, with 10 bases separating them. Germline CDR1 is SGDLS and CDR2 is YYNGEE. CDR3 length equals 14 residues.

The chain employs TRBV7-9 and TRBJ2-3; 8 bases map to TRBD1. The CDR3 is made up of 14 amino acids. Germline CDR1 SEHNR, CDR2 FQNEAQ (reference sequence). The junction had 6 bases not matched to a gene; V was cut back by 7 bases and J by 3 bases. CDR3 bases: TGTGCCAGCACAGATCAGGGGGCAACAGATACGCAGTATTTT. It is translated as CASTDQGATDTQYF.

The rearrangement links TRBV20-1 to TRBJ1-1, with D uncertain. CDR3 length: 12 residues. Germline CDR1 reads DFQATT; CDR2 reads SNEGSKA (reference sequence). V lost 3 bases to trimming and J lost 7 bases, with 12 bases between them. CDR3: CSAREKAYEAFF. CDR3 in DNA: TGCAGTGCTAGGGAAAAAGCCTATGAAGCTTTCTTT.

This chain connects TRBV9 to TRBJ2-1, with D hard to call. This CDR3 spans 15 amino acids. Trimming removed 4 bases at V and 4 bases at J, with 15 bases between. CDR1 and CDR2 from the germline V gene are SGDLS and YYNGEE. CDR3 bases: TGTGCCAGCAGCCCCCCAGGAGTTGGGTACAATGAGCAGTTCTTC. This translates into CASSPPGVGYNEQFF.

V usage is TRBV30 and J usage is TRBJ2-7; TRBD2 might be the D (5 bases). Germline lookup yields CDR1 GTSNPN and CDR2 SVGIG (reference sequence). With 0 bases removed from V and 6 bases from J, the gap between germline ends came to 9 bases. CDR3 size: 12 residues. CDR3 residues: CAWSVGRSEQYF. The CDR3 region has the DNA TGTGCCTGGAGTGTAGGGAGAAGCGAGCAGTACTTC.

This chain links TRBV4-2 with TRBJ2-5; 9 bases are a match to TRBD2. This CDR3 spans 16 amino acids. The germline V gene encodes CDR1 LGHNA and CDR2 YNFKEQ. Trimming removed 0 bases from V and 2 bases from J; junction bases left unmatched: 4. CDR3 loop: CASSQEILAGQETQYF. The CDR3 DNA is TGTGCCAGCAGCCAAGAGATCCTAGCGGGGCAAGAGACCCAGTACTTC.

This chain joins TRBV6-4 and TRBJ2-1, with 12 positions matching TRBD2. The length of the CDR3 is 16 residues. V trimming: 3 bases; J trimming: 8 bases; junction bases outside the gene matches: 8. Germline CDR1 reads MRHNA; CDR2 reads SNTAGT. The CDR3 sequence: CASSEASGGAKDEQFF. CDR3 coding DNA: TGTGCCAGCAGTGAAGCTAGCGGGGGGGCCAAGGATGAGCAGTTCTTC.

In regard to this clonotype: Germline is not matched at one junction end, which may reflect a read error. The gene calls are TRBV7-7 and TRBJ1-1; D remains unclear. Germline V gene sequence: CDR1 SSHAT, CDR2 FNYEAQ (reference sequence). This CDR3 contains 13 residues. As DNA, the CDR3 is TGTGCTAGCAGCCTCCACGAGAACACTGAAGCTTTCTTT. It translates to CASSLHENTEAFF.

The J gene is TRBJ2-7, the V gene TRBV6-6; perhaps TRBD1 as D (7 bases). Germline CDR1 and CDR2: MNHNY and SVGAGI (reference sequence). The CDR3 runs to 14 residues. V shed 10 bases and J shed 3 bases, with 19 bases lying between them. The CDR3 DNA sequence: TGTGCCACCGGTTCGGGGGACAGCCTCTACGAGCAGTACTTC. It encodes CATGSGDSLYEQYF.

This CDR3 is CASRSLAGIQGETQYF. CDR3 DNA sequence: TGTGCCAGCAGGTCCTTAGCGGGGATCCAGGGAGAGACCCAGTACTTC. This chain uses TRBV2 with TRBJ2-5; TRBD2 matches at 8 bases. The CDR3 extends over 16 amino acids. Germline lookup yields CDR1 SNHLY and CDR2 FYNNEI. After removal of 6 bases from V and 4 bases from J, the junction contained 13 bases not matched to a gene. The full variable domain, its missing parts supplied by reference TRBV2 and TRBJ2-5, is EPEVTQTPSHQVTQMGQEVILRCVPISNHLYFYWYRQILGQKVEFLVSFYNNEISEKSEIFDDQFSVERPDGSNFTLKIRSTKLEDSAMYFCASRSLAGIQGETQYFGPGTRLLVL.

This chain links TRBV11-2 with TRBJ2-2, with D possibly TRBD2 on 6 matching bases. Trimming removed 5 bases from V and 3 bases from J, with 13 bases in between. Germline V gene data show CDR1 as SGHAT and CDR2 as FQNNGV. The CDR3 totals 15 residues. The CDR3 loop reads CASSGGAIDTGELFF. CDR3 DNA: TGTGCCAGCAGCGGCGGGGCCATCGACACCGGGGAGCTGTTTTTT.

The gene calls are TRBV21-1 and TRBJ2-5. TRBV21-1 is termed a pseudogene. The CDR3 covers 15 residues. CDR3 DNA: TGTGCCAGCAGCAAAGCGCGGGTGCGTGGAGAGACCCAGTACTTC. Translated: CASSKARVRGETQYF.

The rearrangement joins TRBV7-2 to TRBJ2-3; D might be TRBD2 (5 bases). This CDR3 spans 16 amino acids. Trimming cost V 7 bases and J 0 bases, with 17 bases left between them. The germline V gene encodes CDR1 SGHTA and CDR2 FQGNSA. In nucleotides, the CDR3 is TGTGCCAGCAACAGCTTACGGGGAACTAGCACAGATACGCAGTATTTT. It is translated as CASNSLRGTSTDTQYF.

The table lists this clonotype with a count of one. The chain has TRBV14 and TRBJ2-1; the D is unclear. V dropped 2 bases and J dropped 5 bases, with 13 bases sitting between them. The CDR3 contains 15 residues. Germline assignment: CDR1 SGHDN and CDR2 FVKESK. The CDR3 reads CASSQRQLRNNEQFF. The CDR3 bases are TGTGCCAGCAGCCAACGGCAGCTAAGGAACAATGAGCAGTTCTTC.

Only one count was recorded for this clonotype. This chain joins TRBV4-1 and TRBJ2-7; the D is unclear. The CDR3 runs 15 residues. Per germline, CDR1 MGHRA and CDR2 YSYEKL. Trimming pared 1 base from V and 6 bases from J, leaving 16 bases between. This chain's CDR3 is CASSQVAGRRSEQYF. CDR3 bases: TGCGCCAGCAGCCAAGTTGCTGGCCGGCGATCCGAGCAGTACTTC.

The chain employs TRBV12-3 or TRBV12-4 and TRBJ1-6; D call uncertain. This CDR3 is 16 amino acids long. V lost 3 bases and J lost 3, with 12 bases in between. DNA of the CDR3: TGTGCCAGCAGTTTTAGTCCGAGCAACTATAATTCACCCCTCCACTTT. This codes for CASSFSPSNYNSPLHF.

V and J are TRBV29-1 and TRBJ1-1; possibly TRBD1 for D (5 bases). The CDR3 loop spans 16 amino acids. Germline V gene sequence: CDR1 SQVTM, CDR2 ANQGSEA. The V end lost 0 bases, the J end lost 3 bases, and 17 bases lay between the germline ends. As DNA, the CDR3 is TGCAGCGTTGAAGATGTCGATGGGGGGAGGGACACTGAAGCTTTCTTT. Its translation is CSVEDVDGGRDTEAFF.

The rearrangement uses TRBV29-1 and TRBJ2-7, with 8 bases identical to TRBD2. The V and J ends lost 6 bases and 3 bases, in that order; junction bases with no gene match: 10. CDR1 SQVTM and CDR2 ANQGSEA come from the germline V gene. This CDR3 contains 14 residues. The CDR3 spells CSVQSGGGHYEQYF. CDR3 coding DNA: TGCAGCGTCCAGAGCGGGGGAGGGCACTACGAGCAGTACTTC.

V usage is TRBV6-1 and J usage is TRBJ2-4, with 7 bases identical to TRBD2. The germline gives CDR1 MNHNS, CDR2 SASEGT. This CDR3 is 17 amino acids long. The ends lost 4 bases at V and 3 bases at J; junction bases unmatched: 12. DNA of the CDR3: TGTGCCAGCAGTGCTAGGCCAGGGACTATTGGCAAAAACATTCAGTACTTC. Protein sequence: CASSARPGTIGKNIQYF.

This clonotype was observed a single time. This chain connects TRBV15 to TRBJ1-5; D is ambiguous. V was clipped by 2 bases and J by 0 bases, with 5 bases between them. Germline V gene lookup returns CDR1 LNHNV and CDR2 YYDKDF (reference sequence). The CDR3 covers 14 residues. The CDR3 DNA sequence: TGTGCCACCAGCAGAAGTAATAGCAATCAGCCCCAGCATTTT. As protein: CATSRSNSNQPQHF.

The chain uses TRBV7-8 and TRBJ2-6; D possibly corresponds to TRBD1 (5 bases). The germline CDR1 and CDR2 sequences are SGHVS and FQNEAQ. V shed 1 base and J shed 2 bases, with 6 bases lying between them. The CDR3 is made up of 15 amino acids. The CDR3 here is CASSLGRAGANVLTF. CDR3 coding DNA: TGTGCCAGCAGCTTAGGCAGGGCTGGGGCCAACGTCCTGACTTTC.

The chain uses TRBV25-1 and TRBJ2-2, with 10 nucleotides matching TRBD1. The CDR3 extends over 14 amino acids. V dropped 4 bases and J dropped 13; count of bases not matched to a gene: 9. Germline V gene data show CDR1 as MGHDK and CDR2 as SYGVNS. Here the CDR3 DNA reads TGTGCCAGCAGTGTGAGACAGGGGGCGGATCGGCTGTTTTTT. This codes for CASSVRQGADRLFF.

The J gene is TRBJ2-7, the V gene TRBV13, with 16 bases that match TRBD2. The CDR3 is made up of 16 amino acids. Trimming cost V 4 bases and J 6 bases; bases outside gene matches: 6. In germline, CDR1 is PRHDT, CDR2 FYEKMQ (reference sequence). In DNA, the CDR3 is TGTGCCAGCAGCTCCCAGGGGACTAGCGGGGGGGCCGAGCAGTACTTC. It specifies CASSSQGTSGGAEQYF.

The V gene is TRBV6-5, the J gene TRBJ2-3; D ambiguous. From germline, CDR1 is MNHEY and CDR2 SVGAGI. The ends were cut back, 0 bases at V and 2 bases at J, with 6 bases in the middle. This CDR3 has 14 amino acids. The CDR3 DNA reads TGTGCCAGCAGTTACTCGCTGTACACAGATACGCAGTATTTT. Protein: CASSYSLYTDTQYF.

V and J are TRBV27 and TRBJ1-1; D is unclear. Per germline, CDR1 MNHEY and CDR2 SMNVEV (reference sequence). The CDR3 has 13 residues. V shed 2 bases and J shed 0 bases, with 4 bases lying between them. The CDR3 nucleotides are TGTGCCAGCAGTTTAGTCCTGAACACTGAAGCTTTCTTT. This encodes CASSLVLNTEAFF.